The 22 T cell receptor beta chains below were found in one sample sequenced in a study of T cell repertoires in ileal Crohn's disease. Some clones are missing from TCRdb's copy, which holds only in-frame ones; the method was immunoSEQ multiplex PCR. Counted here are about 8,200 clones, around 96% occurring once; the ten biggest clones make up approximately 0.2%. The sample comprised ileal tissue. These receptors were obtained from an adult with Crohn's disease.

The chain has TRBV10-1 and TRBJ1-1; TRBD1 might be the D (6 bases). Germline CDR1 reads WNHNN; CDR2 reads SYGVQD (reference sequence). Trimming cost V 6 bases and J 5 bases, with 13 bases left between them. The length of the CDR3 is 13 residues. The CDR3 DNA follows: TGCGCCAGCAGCGGGACATTGGGAACTGAAGCTTTCTTT. This gives the protein CASSGTLGTEAFF.

The chain carries TRBV11-1 and TRBJ2-7; D may be TRBD2 (6 bases). Germline CDR1 is SGHAT and CDR2 is FQDESV (reference sequence). The CDR3 runs to 13 residues. The ends were cut back, 5 bases at V and 3 bases at J, with 11 bases in the middle. DNA of the CDR3: TGTGCCAGCAGCCCGGGACTGCTCTACGAGCAGTACTTC. Its translation is CASSPGLLYEQYF.

CDR3 in DNA: TGCGCCAGCAGCTTCTCGGTTTTGAACACTGAAGCTTTCTTT. This gives the protein CASSFSVLNTEAFF. The J gene is TRBJ1-1, the V gene TRBV5-1; no firm D call. This CDR3 region has 14 residues. The ends were cut back, 2 bases at V and 0 bases at J, with 8 bases in the middle. CDR1 SGHRS and CDR2 YFSETQ come from the germline V gene.

The chain is built from TRBV7-2 and TRBJ2-2; possibly TRBD2 for D (6 bases). The V end was cut by 5 bases, the J end by 1 base, with 14 bases between. CDR3 size: 16 residues. Germline V gene data show CDR1 as SGHTA and CDR2 as FQGNSA. In DNA, the CDR3 is TGTGCCAGCAGCCAACTGGCGGGGCGGAACACCGGGGAGCTGTTTTTT. This encodes CASSQLAGRNTGELFF.

The rearrangement uses TRBV18 and TRBJ1-5; 7 positions match TRBD1. The trim removed 2 bases at V and 7 bases at J, leaving 11 bases unmatched. Germline V CDR1 and CDR2: KGHSH, LQKENI. The CDR3 has 16 residues. Written as DNA, the CDR3 is TGTGCCAGCTCACCAGAGGGGGCGACGGGAAAACAGCCCCAGCATTTT. It yields the protein CASSPEGATGKQPQHF. Filled out from reference TRBV18 and TRBJ1-5, the complete variable domain reads NAGVMQNPRHLVRRRGQEARLRCSPMKGHSHVYWYRQLPEEGLKFMVYLQKENIIDESGMPKERFSAEFPKEGPSILRIQQVVRGDSAAYFCASSPEGATGKQPQHFGDGTRLSIL.

The J gene is TRBJ2-7, the V gene TRBV6-6; TRBD1 might be the D (5 bases). CDR1 is MNHNY, CDR2 SVGAGI, per germline (reference sequence). Trimming shortened V by 6 bases and J by 6 bases, and 15 bases separated the two germline ends. This CDR3 contains 13 residues. CDR3 in amino acids: CASRPTRQSEQYF. The DNA for the CDR3 is TGTGCCAGCAGGCCAACCAGACAGTCCGAGCAGTACTTC.

Details on this clone: At one end, the junction sequence differs from germline, possibly due to a read error. This chain connects TRBV6-1 to TRBJ1-5, with D possibly matching TRBD1 (6 bases). This CDR3 has 14 residues. In germline, CDR1 is MNHNS, CDR2 SASEGT. CDR3 nucleotide sequence: TGTGCCAGCAGTGGCCGACAGGTGAATCAGTCCCAGCATTTT. Amino acids: CASSGRQVNQSQHF.

The chain combines TRBV9 with TRBJ2-2, with 7 bases identical to TRBD1. The CDR3 sequence is 15 residues long. Losses at the gene ends were 2 bases for V and 0 bases for J; bases not matched to a gene: 1. Germline assignment: CDR1 SGDLS and CDR2 YYNGEE. DNA for the CDR3: TGTGCCAGCAGCGTGCAGGGGGCGAACACCGGGGAGCTGTTTTTT. Its protein is CASSVQGANTGELFF.

The rearrangement links TRBV28 to TRBJ1-1; D remains ambiguous. The CDR3 runs to 14 residues. Germline loops: CDR1 MDHEN, CDR2 SYDVKM. Trimming took 3 bases from V and 4 from J, leaving 12 bases between them. DNA for the CDR3: TGTGCCAGCAGTTTCGATGTTAGGAGCACTGAAGCTTTCTTT. This codes for CASSFDVRSTEAFF. The entire variable domain, with the rest obtained from reference TRBV28 and TRBJ1-1, is as follows: DVKVTQSSRYLVKRTGEKVFLECVQDMDHENMFWYRQDPGLGLRLIYFSYDVKMKEKGDIPEGYSVSREKKERFSLILESASTNQTSMYLCASSFDVRSTEAFFGQGTRLTVV.

This chain connects TRBV5-1 to TRBJ2-1; TRBD2 aligns across 7 bases. The V gene end was trimmed by 2 bases and the J gene end by 6 bases; junction bases not matched to a gene: 8. Germline V gene lookup returns CDR1 SGHRS and CDR2 YFSETQ. This CDR3 contains 15 residues. The CDR3 loop is CASSFTGGGINEQFF. CDR3 nucleotides: TGCGCCAGCAGCTTCACGGGGGGAGGGATCAATGAGCAGTTCTTC.

The chain is built from TRBV5-5 and TRBJ2-2; D possibly corresponds to TRBD2 (6 bases). Germline CDR1 reads SGHKS; CDR2 reads YYEKEE (reference sequence). The CDR3 totals 18 residues. Trimming shortened V by 0 bases and J by 5 bases, and 20 bases separated the two germline ends. CDR3 protein: CASSLGLASSGGTGELFF. CDR3 bases: TGTGCCAGCAGCTTGGGGCTAGCGTCCTCAGGAGGAACCGGGGAGCTGTTTTTT.

The DNA of the CDR3 is TGTGCCAGCAGCCGGGACAGGGCCACAGATACGCAGTATTTT. It encodes CASSRDRATDTQYF. The chain is built from TRBV7-9 and TRBJ2-3; TRBD1 matches 9 bases. The trim removed 5 bases at V and 2 bases at J, leaving 2 bases unmatched. The CDR3 is 14 amino acids. CDR1 and CDR2 from the germline V gene are SEHNR and FQNEAQ (reference sequence).

V and J are TRBV5-1 and TRBJ2-7; TRBD2 matches at 7 bases. CDR3 length: 15 residues. Germline CDR1 is SGHRS and CDR2 is YFSETQ. The J segment lost 0 bases and the V segment lost 4 bases, leaving 7 bases of the junction unmatched. In DNA, the CDR3 is TGCGCCAGCAGCCGGGGGGTGTCGGGCTCCTACGAGCAGTACTTC. Translated: CASSRGVSGSYEQYF.

V gene TRBV5-1 combines with J gene TRBJ2-2, with D tentatively TRBD1 (8 bases). CDR1 and CDR2 from the germline V gene are SGHRS and YFSETQ. V lost 3 bases to trimming and J lost 4 bases, with 13 bases between them. CDR3 size: 15 residues. DNA for the CDR3: TGCGCCAGCAGCTCAAACAGGGGGGGCACCGGGGAGCTGTTTTTT. Its translation is CASSSNRGGTGELFF.

V usage is TRBV5-5 and J usage is TRBJ1-1; possibly TRBD1 for D (5 bases). CDR3 length: 12 amino acids. Trimming pared 7 bases from V and 1 base from J, leaving 8 bases between. Germline V gene data show CDR1 as SGHKS and CDR2 as YYEKEE (reference sequence). CDR3: CASYRGNTEAFF. The CDR3, as DNA: TGTGCCAGCTATAGGGGGAACACTGAAGCTTTCTTT.

In nucleotides, the CDR3 is TGTGCCAGCAGTCCCGTCTCGAATGAAAAACTGTTTTTT. It encodes CASSPVSNEKLFF. The chain couples TRBV6-6 to TRBJ1-4; no definite D call. The V end was cut by 5 bases, the J end by 5 bases, with 9 bases between. The V gene's germline CDR1 is MNHNY and CDR2 SVGAGI (reference sequence). The CDR3 extends over 13 amino acids.

The V call is TRBV11-2, the J call TRBJ1-3, with TRBD1 matching 7 bases. Germline V lookup: CDR1 SGHAT, CDR2 FQNNGV. The CDR3 spans 15 residues. After removal of 6 bases from V and 2 bases from J, the junction contained 7 bases not matched to a gene. This chain's CDR3 is CASRQTGTAGNTIYF. CDR3 DNA: TGTGCCAGCAGGCAAACCGGGACAGCTGGAAACACCATATATTTT.

The chain uses TRBV7-9 and TRBJ2-1; 9 positions match TRBD2. V dropped 3 bases and J dropped 2; count of bases not matched to a gene: 11. From germline, CDR1 is SEHNR and CDR2 FQNEAQ (reference sequence). CDR3 length equals 18 residues. The CDR3 DNA reads TGTGCCAGCAGCTTTCTTTTGCCGCGGGGGGGTCCCTACAATGAGCAGTTCTTC. It encodes CASSFLLPRGGPYNEQFF.

This sequence joins TRBV5-4 and TRBJ2-7; possibly TRBD1 for D (5 bases). The CDR3 extends over 13 amino acids. Trimming took 2 bases from V and 0 from J, leaving 6 bases between them. Germline lookup yields CDR1 SGHNT and CDR2 YYREEE (reference sequence). CDR3 sequence: CASSLTGSYEQYF. CDR3 DNA sequence: TGTGCCAGCAGCTTAACAGGCTCCTACGAGCAGTACTTC.

This chain links TRBV5-5 with TRBJ2-7; a possible D gene is TRBD2 (5 bases). Germline V gene sequence: CDR1 SGHKS, CDR2 YYEKEE (reference sequence). The CDR3 is 15 residues long. Trimming cost V 0 bases and J 7 bases, with 17 bases left between them. CDR3 in DNA: TGTGCCAGCAGCTTGGGGTTCGGAACGTCGGGGGAGCAGTACGTC. Translation gives CASSLGFGTSGEQYV.

This chain connects TRBV27 to TRBJ2-7; TRBD2 might be the D (7 bases). V was clipped by 4 bases and J by 3 bases, with 19 bases between them. The CDR3 has 16 amino acids. In germline, CDR1 is MNHEY, CDR2 SMNVEV (reference sequence). In nucleotides, the CDR3 is TGTGCCAGCAGTTCGAATAGTGGGGGGGCTATCTACGAGCAGTACTTC. Translation gives CASSSNSGGAIYEQYF.

This clone was observed a single time. The rearrangement links TRBV4-1 to TRBJ2-3; D unresolved. The CDR3 is 14 amino acids. Germline values: CDR1 MGHRA, CDR2 YSYEKL. V was clipped by 0 bases and J by 3 bases, with 7 bases between them. This CDR3 is CASSQDRATDTQYF. The DNA of the CDR3 is TGCGCCAGCAGCCAAGATCGAGCAACAGATACGCAGTATTTT.